These T cell receptor beta chains were read from a single sample in a study of OX40 agonist ivuxolimab in advanced cancers. The protocol was immunoSEQ multiplex PCR, while the TCRdb copy is restricted to in-frame clones and leaves out a portion. The table lists roughly 63,000 clones, approximately 89% of them singletons, with approximately 2.1% in the top ten. The input for sequencing was CD4+ or CD8+ T cells sorted from blood, taken in a trial of the OX40 agonist ivuxolimab. The receptors were sampled from an adult with an advanced solid tumor such as melanoma, head and neck, liver or kidney cancer. Each CDR3 is given with its conserved first and last residue. A D gene is named only where the DNA matches it firmly. For some rows the clone size is stated as once, few or many, or as a class when expanded; others skip it.

D | J | size | V | CDR3 | DNA
NA | TRBJ1-1 | NA | TRBV18 | CASSPGDTEAFF | TGTGCCAGCTCACCAGGGGATACTGAAGCTTTCTTT
TRBD2 | TRBJ2-3 | NA | TRBV5-1 | CASSLGGTSVTDTQYF | TGCGCCAGCAGCTTGGGAGGGACTAGCGTCACAGATACGCAGTATTTT
TRBD2 | TRBJ2-7 | NA | TRBV14 | CASSPPASGPYEQYF | TGTGCCAGCAGCCCACCCGCTAGCGGGCCCTACGAGCAGTACTTC
NA | TRBJ1-1 | NA | TRBV5-6 | CASSLVVPNTEAFF | TGTGCCAGCAGCCTGGTTGTCCCGAACACTGAAGCTTTCTTT
TRBD2 | TRBJ2-7 | NA | TRBV11-2 | CASSFGLAGGSDEQYF | TGCGCCAGCAGCTTCGGACTAGCGGGAGGAAGCGACGAGCAGTACTTC
NA | TRBJ2-5 | NA | TRBV28 | CASTRSQETQYF | TGTGCCAGCACGAGAAGCCAAGAGACCCAGTACTTC
NA | TRBJ1-1 | NA | TRBV20-1 | CSARLEPFVIF | TGCAGTGCTAGACTTGAACCTTTCGTTATCTTT
NA | TRBJ2-7 | NA | TRBV14 | CASSQDFRRLDEQYF | TGTGCCAGCAGCCAAGATTTTCGCAGGTTGGACGAGCAGTACTTC
TRBD1 | TRBJ1-6 | NA | TRBV7-8 | CASSFETGTNSPLHF | TGTGCCAGCAGCTTTGAGACAGGGACTAATTCACCCCTCCACTTT
TRBD2 | TRBJ2-1 | NA | TRBV7-3 | CASSFGRAAYNEQFF | TGTGCCAGCAGCTTCGGGAGGGCCGCTTACAATGAGCAGTTCTTC
NA | TRBJ2-7 | NA | TRBV6-5 | CASSSSSGSSYEQYF | TGTGCCAGCAGTTCGAGCAGTGGGTCATCCTACGAGCAGTACTTC
NA | TRBJ2-1 | NA | TRBV7-8 | CASSPVRSQTNNEQFF | TGTGCCAGCAGTCCCGTGCGTAGTCAGACCAACAATGAGCAGTTCTTC
NA | TRBJ1-2 | NA | TRBV5-1 | CASSQDRDGYTF | TGCGCCAGCAGCCAGGACCGAGATGGCTACACCTTC
NA | TRBJ2-5 | NA | TRBV28 | CASVTQGPETQYF | TGTGCCAGCGTGACGCAGGGGCCAGAGACCCAGTACTTC
TRBD2 | TRBJ2-2 | NA | TRBV5-1 | CASSLARLAGTGELFF | TGCGCCAGCAGCTTGGCCCGGCTAGCGGGGACCGGGGAGCTGTTTTTT
NA | TRBJ1-5 | NA | TRBV29-1 | CSVVGGVDQPQHF | TGCAGCGTTGTAGGGGGGGTGGATCAGCCCCAGCATTTT
NA | TRBJ1-2 | NA | TRBV9 | CASSQDQGWGYTF | TGTGCCAGCAGCCAGGACCAGGGGTGGGGCTACACCTTC
NA | TRBJ1-2 | NA | TRBV2 | CASSEQAGFGYTF | TGTGCCAGCAGTGAACAAGCGGGGTTCGGCTACACCTTC
NA | TRBJ1-1 | NA | TRBV5-1 | CASSFSDGGDTEAFF | TGCGCCAGCAGTTTTTCTGACGGAGGCGACACTGAAGCTTTCTTT
NA | TRBJ2-5 | once | TRBV5-1 | CASSPTVQETQYF | TGCGCCAGCAGCCCGACAGTTCAAGAGACCCAGTACTTC
NA | TRBJ1-3 | NA | TRBV6-1 | CASSEVSGNTIYF | TGTGCCAGCAGTGAAGTGTCCGGAAACACCATATATTTT
NA | TRBJ1-5 | NA | TRBV27 | CASSLSPGLSNQPQHF | TGTGCCAGCAGTTTATCCCCAGGGCTTAGCAATCAGCCCCAGCATTTT
NA | TRBJ1-6 | few | TRBV15 | CATSRDKFSSPLHF | TGTGCCACCAGCAGAGATAAGTTCTCATCACCCCTCCACTTT
NA | TRBJ2-4 | NA | TRBV19 | CASSMESWGAKNIQYF | TGTGCCAGTAGTATGGAGAGCTGGGGAGCCAAAAACATTCAGTACTTC
NA | TRBJ2-7 | once | TRBV18 | CASSPGANYEQYF | TGTGCCAGCTCACCAGGGGCCAACTACGAGCAGTACTTC
NA | TRBJ2-6 | NA | TRBV19 | CASSIGGAGANVLTF | TGTGCCAGTAGTATAGGGGGGGCCGGGGCCAACGTCCTGACTTTC
NA | TRBJ2-1 | NA | TRBV5-6 | CASSLEARGSPFF | TGTGCCAGCAGCTTGGAGGCCCGGGGGTCTCCGTTCTTC
TRBD2 | TRBJ2-5 | once | TRBV7-2 | CASSLAYAGGPETQYF | TGTGCCAGCAGCTTAGCGTACGCGGGGGGGCCAGAGACCCAGTACTTC
NA | TRBJ2-7 | once | TRBV6-5 | CASSFSEDLGYEQYF | TGTGCCAGCAGTTTTTCGGAAGATCTCGGGTACGAGCAGTACTTC
TRBD1 | TRBJ2-7 | once | TRBV27 | CASSSAGGFYEQYF | TGTGCCAGCAGTTCGGCAGGGGGCTTCTACGAGCAGTACTTC
NA | TRBJ1-2 | NA | TRBV30 | CAWSSGIYGYTF | TGTGCCTGGAGTAGCGGCATCTATGGCTACACCTTC
NA | TRBJ1-1 | NA | TRBV5-4 | CASIRRNTLGTEAFF | TGTGCCAGCATAAGGAGGAACACCTTGGGCACTGAAGCTTTCTTT
NA | TRBJ2-7 | NA | TRBV6-5 | CASSKPTTGEQYF | TGTGCCAGCAGTAAACCGACTACAGGCGAGCAGTACTTC
NA | TRBJ2-1 | NA | TRBV5-1 | CASSFGRDSYNEQFF | TGCGCCAGCAGCTTTGGCAGGGACTCCTACAATGAGCAGTTCTTC
NA | TRBJ1-2 | NA | TRBV6-5 | CASSYEVNYGYTF | TGTGCCAGCAGTTACGAGGTTAACTATGGCTACACCTTC
NA | TRBJ2-2 | NA | TRBV7-2 | CASSLGFSRRELFF | TGTGCCAGCAGCTTAGGGTTTTCTAGGCGGGAGCTGTTTTTT
TRBD2 | TRBJ2-5 | once | TRBV6-5 | CASSYLPTSGRETQYF | TGTGCCAGCAGTTACCTTCCAACTAGCGGGAGGGAGACCCAGTACTTC
TRBD1 | TRBJ1-2 | NA | TRBV28 | CASRMERGLAYGYTF | TGTGCCAGCAGAATGGAGAGGGGGCTCGCCTATGGCTACACCTTC
NA | TRBJ1-5 | NA | TRBV19 | CASARGAENQPQHF | TGTGCCAGTGCCCGGGGGGCGGAGAATCAGCCCCAGCATTTT
NA | TRBJ2-4 | NA | TRBV5-1 | CASSWDPTFRGNIQYF | TGCGCCAGCAGCTGGGACCCGACATTTAGAGGAAACATTCAGTACTTC
NA | TRBJ2-7 | once | TRBV11-2 | CASSPGTGYEQYF | TGTGCCAGCAGTCCTGGGACGGGCTACGAGCAGTACTTC
TRBD2 | TRBJ2-1 | NA | TRBV14 | CASSPGTTYNEQFF | TGTGCCAGCAGCCCCGGGACTACGTACAATGAGCAGTTCTTC
NA | TRBJ1-1 | NA | TRBV29-1 | CSVAVRGLNTEAFF | TGCAGCGTTGCGGTAAGGGGATTGAACACTGAAGCTTTCTTT
TRBD1 | TRBJ2-7 | NA | TRBV4-2 | CASSQNQDRGYEQYF | TGTGCCAGCAGCCAAAATCAGGACAGGGGCTACGAGCAGTACTTC
NA | TRBJ1-1 | NA | TRBV14 | CASSQDRVFTEAFF | TGTGCCAGCAGCCAAGATCGGGTCTTTACTGAAGCTTTCTTT
TRBD1 | TRBJ1-3 | NA | TRBV4-2 | CASSQRQGAGNTIYF | TGTGCCAGCAGCCAACGACAGGGGGCGGGAAACACCATATATTTT
NA | TRBJ2-3 | NA | TRBV5-1 | CASGRPAFSDTQYF | TGCGCCAGCGGCCGACCCGCATTTAGTGATACGCAGTATTTT
NA | TRBJ2-2 | NA | TRBV27 | CASSLFSMGNTGELFF | TGTGCCAGCAGTTTATTTTCGATGGGGAACACCGGGGAGCTGTTTTTT
NA | TRBJ2-7 | few | TRBV15 | CATSRGGVISYEQYF | TGTGCCACCAGCAGAGGTGGGGTAATCTCCTACGAGCAGTACTTC
TRBD2 | TRBJ2-1 | NA | TRBV30 | CAWSVSGSSYNEQFF | TGTGCCTGGAGTGTGAGCGGGAGTTCCTACAATGAGCAGTTCTTC
NA | TRBJ1-2 | NA | TRBV5-1 | CASSLVGDGGYTF | TGCGCCAGCAGCTTGGTAGGGGACGGAGGCTACACCTTC
NA | TRBJ2-3 | NA | TRBV10-3 | CAIRAGHETDTQYF | TGTGCCATCAGGGCCGGACATGAGACAGATACGCAGTATTTT
NA | TRBJ1-5 | NA | TRBV4-1 | CASSQEGGVNQPQHF | TGCGCCAGCAGCCAAGAAGGAGGGGTGAATCAGCCCCAGCATTTT
NA | TRBJ2-2 | NA | TRBV5-5 | CASSLAFYTTGELFF | TGTGCCAGCAGCTTGGCCTTCTACACCACCGGGGAGCTGTTTTTT
TRBD1 | TRBJ1-2 | NA | TRBV6-4 | CASSGGQGPGGYTF | TGTGCCAGCAGTGGAGGACAGGGGCCGGGTGGCTACACCTTC